What follows describes a single TCR beta chain. The table came from immunoSEQ multiplex PCR; TCRdb's copy has only in-frame clones and leaves some out. The profile shows 160,000 or so clones, about 93% of them singletons. This sample is part of a study of control samples from healthy donors and cancer patients. This CDR3 comprises 18 residues. Germline V gene data show CDR1 as GTSNPN and CDR2 as SVGIG (reference sequence). V lost 0 bases, J lost 1 base, and 10 bases stayed unmatched. The chain employs TRBV30 and TRBJ2-7, with 12 nucleotides matching TRBD2. The clonotype was recovered from a man aged 50-60 years in good health. Sequences were obtained from blood. CDR3 region: CAWSVSSGRAIRSYEQYF. The DNA for the CDR3 is TGTGCCTGGAGTGTCTCTAGCGGGAGGGCCATCAGGTCCTACGAGCAGTACTTC.